The 10 T cell receptor beta chains below were found in one sample sequenced in a study of blood T cells in healthy people across ages. The second PCR ran about 6 to 12 cycles with a sample-barcoded 5' primer and J-beta primers. TCRdb fed the 5' RACE reads into MiXCR, producing one record per CDR3 protein. The data show approximately 1.5 million distinct CDR3 sequences, around 36% seen once. Specimen: blood. The receptors derive from a woman younger than 45 in good health.

The chain combines TRBV11-3 with TRBJ2-3, with 12 bases matching TRBD1. The CDR3 extends over 16 amino acids. From germline, CDR1 is SGHNT and CDR2 YENEEA. Unmatched junction bases numbered 7, after V lost 6 bases and J lost 3 bases. The CDR3: CASSIRGQGATDTQYF. CDR3 nucleotides: TGTGCCAGCAGTATCAGGGGACAGGGGGCAACAGATACGCAGTATTTT. The whole variable domain, remainder taken from reference TRBV11-3 and TRBJ2-3, is EAGVVQSPRYKIIEKKQPVAFWCNPISGHNTLYWYLQNLGQGPELLIRYENEEAVDDSQLPKDRFSAERLKGVDSTLKIQPAELGDSAVYLCASSIRGQGATDTQYFGPGTRLTVL.

The chain is built from TRBV7-9 and TRBJ2-1, with 12 bases identical to TRBD2. J was trimmed by 9 bases and V by 5 bases; bases with no gene match: 8. The germline CDR1 and CDR2 sequences are SEHNR and FQNEAQ (reference sequence). This CDR3 is 15 amino acids long. The CDR3 DNA sequence: TGTGCCAGCAGCGCCCTACTAGCGGGAGGTGTTGAGCAGTTCTTC. It codes for CASSALLAGGVEQFF.

This clonotype was seen only a few times. The genes are TRBV7-6 and TRBJ2-5; 10 bases line up with TRBD2. The J segment lost 4 bases and the V segment lost 1 base, leaving 9 bases of the junction unmatched. The CDR3 runs 17 residues. CDR1 and CDR2 from the germline V gene are SGHVS and FNYEAQ. The CDR3 region is CASSLEISGGLSETQYF. Here the CDR3 DNA reads TGTGCCAGCAGCTTAGAAATTAGCGGGGGGTTATCAGAGACCCAGTACTTC.

About this clonotype itself: Its ends do not fully match the called genes, so a read error is possible. This chain joins TRBV12-3 or TRBV12-4 and TRBJ2-1, with TRBD1 as a possible D gene (6 bases). The CDR3 is 15 residues long. This chain's CDR3 is CAGSLNRGGYNEQFF. CDR3 coding DNA: TGTGCCGGCAGTTTAAACAGAGGGGGCTACAATGAGCAGTTCTTC.

This clonotype was seen a handful of times. J is TRBJ2-4 and V is TRBV20-1; D perhaps matches TRBD1 (6 bases). The CDR3 has 13 residues. The V and J ends lost 5 bases and 5 bases respectively, with 13 bases between them. The germline CDR1 and CDR2 sequences are DFQATT and SNEGSKA (reference sequence). For the CDR3, the DNA is TGCAGTGCTCCCCCGGGACAAGAAAACATTCAGTACTTC. This gives the protein CSAPPGQENIQYF.

In this sample, this clonotype turned up a few times. The V call is TRBV25-1, the J call TRBJ2-7, with D perhaps TRBD2 (6 bases). This CDR3 spans 14 amino acids. Per germline, CDR1 MGHDK and CDR2 SYGVNS. V was pared by 3 bases and J by 6 bases, with 15 bases between. CDR3 sequence reads: CASSDARLDAEQYF. The CDR3 bases are TGTGCCAGCAGTGACGCCCGACTAGATGCCGAGCAGTACTTC.

V and J are TRBV4-1 and TRBJ1-2, with 8 bases fitting TRBD1. The CDR3 has 14 amino acids. The V segment lost 6 bases and the J segment 8 bases; nucleotides outside the gene matches: 11. The V gene's germline CDR1 is MGHRA and CDR2 YSYEKL. CDR3 protein: CASRPIGQGLGYTF. In DNA, the CDR3 is TGCGCCAGCAGACCGATCGGACAGGGTTTAGGCTACACCTTC.

The chain carries TRBV4-1 and TRBJ1-1; D gene uncertain. The germline CDR1 and CDR2 sequences are MGHRA and YSYEKL. There are 13 residues in the CDR3. Trimming took off 2 bases at V and 4 bases at J, with 8 bases between the two ends. The DNA of the CDR3 is TGCGCCAGCAGCCAACGACCCTCCACTGAAGCTTTCTTT. Residues: CASSQRPSTEAFF.

In its sample, this clonotype was seen a few times. This chain links TRBV29-1 with TRBJ2-7; D remains unclear. Germline loops: CDR1 SQVTM, CDR2 ANQGSEA. Trimming left V 5 bases short and J 6 bases short, with 11 bases between. The CDR3 length is 11 residues. The DNA of the CDR3 is TGCAGCGTTACCGCTATCGGCGAGCAGTACTTC. Protein sequence: CSVTAIGEQYF.

CDR3 in amino acids: CASSGPGGRAHNEQFF. The CDR3 DNA reads TGCGCCAGCAGCGGCCCGGGCGGGAGGGCCCACAATGAGCAGTTCTTC. This chain uses TRBV5-1 with TRBJ2-1; 9 bases are shared with TRBD2. Looked up from germline, CDR1 is SGHRS and CDR2 is YFSETQ. The CDR3 consists of 16 residues. J lost 5 bases, V lost 4 bases, and 10 bases had no gene match.